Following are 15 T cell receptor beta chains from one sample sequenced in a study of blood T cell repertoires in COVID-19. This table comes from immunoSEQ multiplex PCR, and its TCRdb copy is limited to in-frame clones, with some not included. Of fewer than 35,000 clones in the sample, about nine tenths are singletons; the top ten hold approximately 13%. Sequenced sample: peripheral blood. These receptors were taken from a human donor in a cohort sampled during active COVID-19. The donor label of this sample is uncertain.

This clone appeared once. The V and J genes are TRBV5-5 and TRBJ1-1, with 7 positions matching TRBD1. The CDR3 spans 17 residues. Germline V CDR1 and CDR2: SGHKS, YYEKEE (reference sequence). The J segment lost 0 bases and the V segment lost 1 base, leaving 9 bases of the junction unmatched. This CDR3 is CASSLIRDSNMNTEAFF. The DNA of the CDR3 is TGTGCCAGCAGCTTGATACGGGACAGCAACATGAACACTGAAGCTTTCTTT.

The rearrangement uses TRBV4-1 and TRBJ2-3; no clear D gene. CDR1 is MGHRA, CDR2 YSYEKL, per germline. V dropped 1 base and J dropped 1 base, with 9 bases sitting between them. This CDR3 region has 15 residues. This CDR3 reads CASSQGRAGTDTQYF. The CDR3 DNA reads TGCGCCAGCAGCCAAGGACGTGCGGGCACAGATACGCAGTATTTT.

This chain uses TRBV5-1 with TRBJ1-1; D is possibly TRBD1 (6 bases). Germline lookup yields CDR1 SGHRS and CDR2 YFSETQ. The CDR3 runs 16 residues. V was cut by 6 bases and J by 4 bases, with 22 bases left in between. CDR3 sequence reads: CASTIAGGPGGTEAFF. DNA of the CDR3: TGCGCCAGCACCATCGCGGGGGGCCCGGGGGGCACTGAAGCTTTCTTT.

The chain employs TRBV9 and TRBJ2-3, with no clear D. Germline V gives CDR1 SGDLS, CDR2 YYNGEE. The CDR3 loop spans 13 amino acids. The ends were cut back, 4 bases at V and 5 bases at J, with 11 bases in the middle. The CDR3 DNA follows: TGTGCCAGCAGCCCTCAGGTTGAAGATACGCAGTATTTT. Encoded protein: CASSPQVEDTQYF.

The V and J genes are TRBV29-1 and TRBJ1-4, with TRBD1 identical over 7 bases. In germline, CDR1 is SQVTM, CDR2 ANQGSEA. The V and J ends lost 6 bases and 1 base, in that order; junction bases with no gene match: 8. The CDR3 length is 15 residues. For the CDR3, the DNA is TGCAGCGTGACGACAGGGTGGATAACTAATGAAAAACTGTTTTTT. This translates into CSVTTGWITNEKLFF.

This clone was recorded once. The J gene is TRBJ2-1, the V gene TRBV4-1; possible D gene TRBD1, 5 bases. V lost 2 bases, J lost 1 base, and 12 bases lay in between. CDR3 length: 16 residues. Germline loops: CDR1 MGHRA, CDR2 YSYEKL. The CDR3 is CASSQPDSVSYNEQFF. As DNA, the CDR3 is TGCGCCAGCAGCCAACCTGACAGTGTATCCTACAATGAGCAGTTCTTC.

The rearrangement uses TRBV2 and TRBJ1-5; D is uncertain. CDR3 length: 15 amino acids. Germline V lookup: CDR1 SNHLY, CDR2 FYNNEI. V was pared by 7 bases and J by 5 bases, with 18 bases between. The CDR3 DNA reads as TGTGCCAGCAACGGGGTCCCTGTACTGTATCAGCCCCAGCATTTT. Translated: CASNGVPVLYQPQHF.

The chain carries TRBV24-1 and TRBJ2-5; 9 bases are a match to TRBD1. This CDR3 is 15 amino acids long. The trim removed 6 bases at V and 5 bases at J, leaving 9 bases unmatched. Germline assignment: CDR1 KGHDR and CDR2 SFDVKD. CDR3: CATSTTGQGAETQYF. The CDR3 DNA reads TGTGCCACCAGTACCACGGGACAGGGAGCGGAGACCCAGTACTTC.

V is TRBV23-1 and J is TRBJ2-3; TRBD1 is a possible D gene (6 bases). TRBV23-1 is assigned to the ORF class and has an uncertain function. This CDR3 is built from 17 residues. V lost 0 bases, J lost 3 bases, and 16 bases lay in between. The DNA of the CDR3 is TGCGCCAGCAGTCAATCATCGGACAGTCATCAAACAGATACGCAGTATTTT. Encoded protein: CASSQSSDSHQTDTQYF.

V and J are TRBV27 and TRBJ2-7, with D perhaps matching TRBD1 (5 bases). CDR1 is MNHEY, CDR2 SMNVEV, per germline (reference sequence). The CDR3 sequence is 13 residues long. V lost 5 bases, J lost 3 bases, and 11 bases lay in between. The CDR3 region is CASSQGIGYEQYF. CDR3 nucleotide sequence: TGTGCCAGCAGTCAGGGAATCGGCTACGAGCAGTACTTC.

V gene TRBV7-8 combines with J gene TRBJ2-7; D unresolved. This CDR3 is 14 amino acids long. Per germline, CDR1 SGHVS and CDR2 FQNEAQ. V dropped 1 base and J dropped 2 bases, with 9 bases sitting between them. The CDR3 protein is CASSLERLTYEQYF. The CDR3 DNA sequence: TGTGCCAGCAGCTTAGAGAGACTGACCTACGAGCAGTACTTC.

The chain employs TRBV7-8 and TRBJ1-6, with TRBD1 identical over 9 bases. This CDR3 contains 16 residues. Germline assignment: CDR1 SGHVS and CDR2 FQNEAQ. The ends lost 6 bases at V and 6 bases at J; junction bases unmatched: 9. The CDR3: CASSRSGTGTNSPLHF. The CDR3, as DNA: TGTGCCAGCAGTCGTTCCGGGACAGGGACTAATTCACCCCTCCACTTT.

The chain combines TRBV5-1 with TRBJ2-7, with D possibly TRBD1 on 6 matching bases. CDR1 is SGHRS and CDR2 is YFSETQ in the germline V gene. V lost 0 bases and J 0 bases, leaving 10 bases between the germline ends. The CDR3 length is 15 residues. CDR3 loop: CASSLGGQTSYEQYF. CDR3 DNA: TGCGCCAGCAGCTTGGGGGGGCAAACCTCCTACGAGCAGTACTTC.

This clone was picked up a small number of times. The CDR3 loop is CASSPGQGDEQYF. DNA of the CDR3: TGTGCCAGCTCACCAGGGCAGGGCGACGAGCAGTACTTC. The rearrangement uses TRBV18 and TRBJ2-7; tentatively, D is TRBD1 (5 bases). With 2 bases removed from V and 5 bases from J, the gap between germline ends came to 10 bases. Germline V gives CDR1 KGHSH, CDR2 LQKENI. CDR3 size: 13 residues. The full variable domain, completed using reference TRBV18 and TRBJ2-7, is NAGVMQNPRHLVRRRGQEARLRCSPMKGHSHVYWYRQLPEEGLKFMVYLQKENIIDESGMPKERFSAEFPKEGPSILRIQQVVRGDSAAYFCASSPGQGDEQYFGPGTRLTVT.

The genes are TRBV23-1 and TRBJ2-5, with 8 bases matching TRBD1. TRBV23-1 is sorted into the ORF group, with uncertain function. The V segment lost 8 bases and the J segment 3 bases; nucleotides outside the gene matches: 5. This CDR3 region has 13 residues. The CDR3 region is CASYPDREETQYF. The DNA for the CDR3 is TGCGCCAGCTACCCGGACAGGGAAGAGACCCAGTACTTC.